The 17 T cell receptor beta chains below all came from one sample that was sequenced in a study of radiation and T cells in renal cell carcinoma (dated by TCRdb to about 2020). The time point label of this sample denotes: baseline pretreatment blood. The intended sense of this specimen's treatment or condition label: 15 Gy SBRT to primary tumor, nephrectomy 4 weeks later. Libraries were made using the immunoSEQ multiplex PCR assay. The immuneACCESS repertoire file appears here via TCRdb, limited to in-frame rearrangements. These files lack a portion of the clones; in checked studies, under half of the deficit traces to unresolved V genes, and the cause of the others is not known. A total of about 95,000 clones appear in this sample, approximately 86% of them only once. The leading ten clones occupy under 9.5% of the sample. The source was blood, collected from a patient whose treatment included radiotherapy and nephrectomy. The receptors originated from a man between 50 and 59 years old with renal cell carcinoma.

This chain uses TRBV25-1 with TRBJ2-7, with D hard to call. The CDR3 totals 13 residues. CDR1 is MGHDK, CDR2 SYGVNS, per germline. V gave up 2 bases and J gave up 3 bases, with 8 bases separating them. The CDR3 DNA is TGTGCCAGCAGTGAACAGGTTTACTACGAGCAGTACTTC. It yields the protein CASSEQVYYEQYF.

This clone was seen a single time. For the CDR3, the DNA is TGTGCCAGCAGCCCAGATGACAGGGGGCCAGAAGAGACCCAGTACTTC. It specifies CASSPDDRGPEETQYF. The genes are TRBV7-9 and TRBJ2-5; TRBD1 agrees at 10 bases. CDR1 and CDR2 from the germline V gene are SEHNR and FQNEAQ (reference sequence). Trimming at V came to 5 bases and at J to 3 bases, leaving 9 bases not matched to a gene. The CDR3 loop spans 16 amino acids.

The chain joins TRBV9 to TRBJ1-4; D unresolved. The CDR3 covers 15 residues. Trimming cost V 2 bases and J 5 bases, with 13 bases left between them. Per the germline V gene, CDR1 is SGDLS and CDR2 is YYNGEE. CDR3 DNA sequence: TGTGCCAGCAGCGTCCGGACGGAACAAAATGAAAAACTGTTTTTT. The encoded protein is CASSVRTEQNEKLFF.

This chain connects TRBV5-6 to TRBJ1-3; D is unresolved. The CDR3 spans 15 residues. Trimming took 0 bases from V and 2 from J, leaving 9 bases between them. Per the germline V gene, CDR1 is SGHDT and CDR2 is YYEEEE. CDR3: CASSLGRSPGNTIYF. The CDR3 DNA reads TGTGCCAGCAGCTTGGGGCGCAGCCCTGGAAACACCATATATTTT.

The V and J genes are TRBV6-1 and TRBJ2-1; D uncertain. The V end was cut by 4 bases, the J end by 7 bases, with 14 bases between. CDR3 size: 14 residues. CDR1 and CDR2 from the germline V gene are MNHNS and SASEGT. The CDR3 here is CASSALRSSNEQFF. CDR3 DNA sequence: TGTGCCAGCAGTGCCTTACGGTCTTCAAATGAGCAGTTCTTC.

The rearrangement links TRBV27 to TRBJ2-3; D ambiguous. Germline V lookup: CDR1 MNHEY, CDR2 SMNVEV (reference sequence). The CDR3 covers 14 residues. V was shortened by 3 bases and J by 1 base, with 8 bases between the two germline ends. CDR3 in amino acids: CASSFVAGTDTQYF. The CDR3 DNA is TGTGCCAGCAGTTTTGTGGCGGGCACAGATACGCAGTATTTT.

J is TRBJ2-7 and V is TRBV6-6; 7 bases fit TRBD1. The germline CDR1 and CDR2 sequences are MNHNY and SVGAGI (reference sequence). This CDR3 comprises 16 residues. Unmatched junction bases numbered 5, after V lost 0 bases and J lost 0 bases. CDR3 coding DNA: TGTGCCAGCAGTTACTCGGCGACAGGGAGCTCCTACGAGCAGTACTTC. Its protein product is CASSYSATGSSYEQYF.

The chain is built from TRBV2 and TRBJ2-7; 12 nucleotides agree with TRBD1. Germline trimming cut 7 bases from V and 1 base from J; bases unmatched to any gene: 8. This CDR3 has 16 amino acids. Germline lookup yields CDR1 SNHLY and CDR2 FYNNEI. The CDR3 region has the DNA TGTGCCAGCAAACTAGGGACAGGGGGCACGTCCTACGAGCAGTACTTC. Protein: CASKLGTGGTSYEQYF.

This chain links TRBV7-6 with TRBJ1-2; D is unresolved. V was clipped by 3 bases and J by 4 bases, with 9 bases between them. This CDR3 has 13 amino acids. CDR1 is SGHVS and CDR2 is FNYEAQ in the germline V gene. This CDR3 reads CASSFPGGYGYTF. The CDR3 nucleotides are TGTGCCAGCAGCTTCCCAGGAGGCTATGGCTACACCTTC.

The V call is TRBV7-2, the J call TRBJ1-1; D is uncertain. The length of the CDR3 is 17 residues. Germline V gene data show CDR1 as SGHTA and CDR2 as FQGNSA. The V gene lost 1 base and the J gene lost 1 base, with 16 bases spanning the gap. CDR3 region: CASSLEGASRGNTEAFF. CDR3 bases: TGTGCCAGCAGCTTAGAAGGAGCAAGTCGAGGGAACACTGAAGCTTTCTTT.

The genes are TRBV6-6 and TRBJ1-5, with D possibly matching TRBD1 (5 bases). Germline V CDR1 and CDR2: MNHNY, SVGAGI (reference sequence). V was clipped by 7 bases and J by 0 bases, with 16 bases between them. CDR3 length: 16 residues. The DNA of the CDR3 is TGTGCCAGCAACTACAAGGCCAGGGCTAGCAATCAGCCCCAGCATTTT. Translation gives CASNYKARASNQPQHF.

V is TRBV11-2 and J is TRBJ1-2; D possibly corresponds to TRBD1 (6 bases). This CDR3 has 12 residues. V lost 4 bases and J 6 bases, leaving 9 bases between the germline ends. The germline gives CDR1 SGHAT, CDR2 FQNNGV. CDR3 DNA: TGTGCCAGCAGCTCAAACAGGGATGGCTACACCTTC. It translates to CASSSNRDGYTF.

The J gene is TRBJ1-3, the V gene TRBV5-5, with D hard to call. The ends were cut back, 0 bases at V and 0 bases at J, with 7 bases in the middle. Germline CDR1 reads SGHKS; CDR2 reads YYEKEE (reference sequence). This CDR3 region has 15 residues. The CDR3 region is CASSLGQSSGNTIYF. The CDR3, as DNA: TGTGCCAGCAGCTTGGGGCAGAGCTCTGGAAACACCATATATTTT.

The rearrangement joins TRBV5-1 to TRBJ1-1; TRBD1 aligns across 8 bases. The CDR3 is 15 amino acids. Germline values: CDR1 SGHRS, CDR2 YFSETQ. The junction had 10 bases not matched to a gene; V was cut back by 5 bases and J by 4 bases. This chain's CDR3 is CASSDQGAPGTEAFF. In DNA, the CDR3 is TGCGCCAGCAGTGACCAGGGGGCCCCGGGCACTGAAGCTTTCTTT.

This CDR3 is CASSESRDDGYTF. CDR3 in DNA: TGTGCCAGCAGTGAAAGCAGGGATGATGGCTACACCTTC. J is TRBJ1-2 and V is TRBV6-1, with TRBD1 as a possible D gene (5 bases). The ends were cut back, 2 bases at V and 6 bases at J, with 10 bases in the middle. Germline-derived CDR1 and CDR2 are MNHNS and SASEGT. The CDR3 extends over 13 amino acids.

This clone was observed a few times. The V call is TRBV28, the J call TRBJ2-4; the D gene is possibly TRBD2 (5 bases). Trimming left V 5 bases short and J 0 bases short, with 11 bases between. Germline lookup yields CDR1 MDHEN and CDR2 SYDVKM. The CDR3 totals 15 residues. DNA of the CDR3: TGTGCCAGCAGTCCCGACGGACTAGCCAAAAACATTCAGTACTTC. It specifies CASSPDGLAKNIQYF.

V usage is TRBV28 and J usage is TRBJ1-5; no clear D gene. Germline V gene lookup returns CDR1 MDHEN and CDR2 SYDVKM. V was pared by 7 bases and J by 0 bases, with 13 bases between. The CDR3 contains 15 residues. CDR3 loop: CASTPLKGSNQPQHF. CDR3 in DNA: TGTGCCAGCACCCCCCTAAAGGGTAGCAATCAGCCCCAGCATTTT.